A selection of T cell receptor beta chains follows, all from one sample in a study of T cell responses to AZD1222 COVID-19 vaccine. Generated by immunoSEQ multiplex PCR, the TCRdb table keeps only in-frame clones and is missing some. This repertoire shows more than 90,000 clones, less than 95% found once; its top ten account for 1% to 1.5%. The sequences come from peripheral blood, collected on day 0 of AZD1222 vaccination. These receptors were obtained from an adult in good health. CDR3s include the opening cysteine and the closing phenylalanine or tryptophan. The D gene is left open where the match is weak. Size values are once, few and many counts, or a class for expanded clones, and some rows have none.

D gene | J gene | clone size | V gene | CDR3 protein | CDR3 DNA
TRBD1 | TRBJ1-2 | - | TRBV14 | CASRKTGTDWGYTF | TGTGCCAGCAGAAAAACGGGGACAGACTGGGGCTACACCTTC
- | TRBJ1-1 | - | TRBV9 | CASSVGGDTEAFF | TGTGCCAGCAGCGTTGGGGGGGACACTGAAGCTTTCTTT
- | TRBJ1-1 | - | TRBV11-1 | CASTGVNTEAFF | TGTGCCAGCACAGGGGTGAACACTGAAGCTTTCTTT
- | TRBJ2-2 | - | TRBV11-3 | CASSDPLDRLNTGELFF | TGTGCCAGCAGCGATCCCCTAGACAGGTTAAACACCGGGGAGCTGTTTTTT
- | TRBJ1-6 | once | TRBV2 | CASSVMGRTYNSPLHF | TGTGCCAGCAGTGTTATGGGTCGGACCTATAATTCACCCCTCCACTTT
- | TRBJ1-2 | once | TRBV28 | CASSLSLTVYTF | TGTGCCAGCAGTTTATCCCTCACGGTGTACACCTTC
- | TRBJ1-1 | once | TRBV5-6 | CASSLAKSGTRTEAFF | TGTGCCAGCAGCTTGGCCAAATCAGGGACCCGCACTGAAGCTTTCTTT
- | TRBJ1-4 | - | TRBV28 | CASSLPPVNGEKLFF | TGTGCCAGCAGTTTGCCCCCGGTTAATGGGGAAAAACTGTTTTTT
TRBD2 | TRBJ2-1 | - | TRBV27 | CASTRPRIAGGMDEQFF | TGTGCCAGCACCCGCCCACGGATAGCGGGGGGGATGGATGAGCAGTTCTTC
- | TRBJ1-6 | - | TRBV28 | CASSLLDSNSPLHF | TGTGCCAGCAGTTTACTGGATTCCAATTCACCCCTCCACTTT
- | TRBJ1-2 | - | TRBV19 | CASTPGANYGYTF | TGTGCCAGTACCCCGGGGGCGAACTATGGCTACACCTTC
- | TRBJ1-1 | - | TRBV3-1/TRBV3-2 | CASTPGQLLNTEAFF | TGTGCCAGCACCCCGGGGCAGTTATTGAACACTGAAGCTTTCTTT
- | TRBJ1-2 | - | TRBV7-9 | CASSLVQMYYGYTF | TGTGCCAGCAGCTTAGTACAGATGTACTATGGCTACACCTTC
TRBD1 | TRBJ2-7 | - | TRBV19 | CASSLVGQGNYEQYF | TGTGCCAGTAGCCTCGTGGGACAGGGGAACTACGAGCAGTACTTC
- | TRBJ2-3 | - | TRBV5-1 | CASSLPGTGTQYF | TGCGCCAGCAGCTTGCCAGGGACGGGCACGCAGTATTTT
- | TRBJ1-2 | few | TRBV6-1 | CASSESGTAYGYTF | TGTGCCAGCAGTGAATCGGGGACGGCCTATGGCTACACCTTC
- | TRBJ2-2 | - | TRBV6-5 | CASKRLPETGELFF | TGTGCCAGCAAACGATTACCGGAGACCGGGGAGCTGTTTTTT
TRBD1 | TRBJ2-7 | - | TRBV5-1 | CASSFSTGSYEQYF | TGCGCCAGCAGCTTCTCGACAGGGTCCTACGAGCAGTACTTC
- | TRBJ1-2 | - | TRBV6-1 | CASSEALGEHGYTF | TGTGCCAGCAGTGAAGCTTTAGGGGAACATGGCTACACCTTC
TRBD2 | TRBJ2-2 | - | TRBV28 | CASTGSGGSRAGELFF | TGTGCCAGCACGGGTAGCGGGGGTTCGAGAGCCGGGGAGCTGTTTTTT
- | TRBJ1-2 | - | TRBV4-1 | CASSAAGRTYTF | TGCGCCAGCAGCGCCGCGGGACGAACCTACACCTTC
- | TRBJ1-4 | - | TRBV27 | CASREGTNEKLFF | TGTGCCAGCAGGGAAGGGACTAATGAAAAACTGTTTTTT
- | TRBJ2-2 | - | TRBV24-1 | CATSDFAGASNTGELFF | TGTGCCACCAGTGATTTTGCGGGGGCCTCGAACACCGGGGAGCTGTTTTTT